This T cell receptor (beta chain) originates from a study of cytomegalovirus exposure and HLA in healthy donors. Assay: immunoSEQ multiplex PCR; the TCRdb copy retains only in-frame clones and omits some. The sample includes tens of thousands of clones, about 94% seen only once; the top ten take 1.2% to 1.5%. Sequenced material: PBMCs. This receptor was identified in a man younger than 35 in good health and CMV-seropositive.

The CDR3: CASSTYEGRTIYGYTF. For the CDR3, the DNA is TGTGCCAGCAGTACATACGAGGGCCGAACCATCTATGGCTACACCTTC. The chain couples TRBV27 to TRBJ1-2; D gene uncertain. The CDR3 loop spans 16 amino acids. V lost 5 bases and J lost 4, with 20 bases in between. Germline-derived CDR1 and CDR2 are MNHEY and SMNVEV (reference sequence).